The rows below give T cell receptor beta chains drawn from one sample of a study of T cell responses to AZD1222 COVID-19 vaccine. TCRdb's table, derived via immunoSEQ multiplex PCR, lists solely in-frame clones and lacks some. The data contain 80,000 to 100,000 clones, 90% to 95% of them seen just once; the ten biggest clones take up 9.5% to 15%. Sequenced here: peripheral blood, sampled on day 0 of AZD1222 vaccination. The receptors originated from an adult in good health. The CDR3 runs from the conserved cysteine through the conserved F or W. A D gene is named only where the DNA matches it firmly. Clone size is shown for a subset of rows, as once, few, many or a class of expanded clone.

.	TRBV30	.	TRBJ2-3	TGTGCCTGGAATGGCGGGGCGATCACAGATACGCAGTATTTT	CAWNGGAITDTQYF
TRBD2	TRBV6-5	.	TRBJ2-7	TGTGCCAGCAGCACGACTAGCAGGAACTACGAGCAGTACTTC	CASSTTSRNYEQYF
.	TRBV11-2	.	TRBJ1-2	TGTGCCAGCAGCTTAGGACAGGCGTATGGCTACACCTTC	CASSLGQAYGYTF
.	TRBV11-1	.	TRBJ1-1	TGTGCCAGCAGCTTAAGAGGGACTTCGAACACTGAAGCTTTCTTT	CASSLRGTSNTEAFF
.	TRBV3-1/TRBV3-2	.	TRBJ2-1	TGTGCCAGCAGCCGGGGGGATTACAATGAGCAGTTCTTC	CASSRGDYNEQFF
.	TRBV5-6	.	TRBJ1-1	TGTGCCAGCAGCTTTAGCTCTGAAGCTTTCTTT	CASSFSSEAFF
.	TRBV6-5	.	TRBJ1-1	TGTGCCAGCGGTTTAGGCACTGAAGCTTTCTTT	CASGLGTEAFF
TRBD2	TRBV28	.	TRBJ2-7	TGTGCCAGCACCCTAGGACTAGCGGGAGATCTCTACGAGCAGTACTTC	CASTLGLAGDLYEQYF
TRBD1	TRBV12-3/TRBV12-4	.	TRBJ1-2	TGTGCCAGCAGTGACAGGGGTGGCTACACCTTC	CASSDRGGYTF
.	TRBV25-1	.	TRBJ2-1	TGTGCCAGCAGTGCAGTGAGGGGTCCCTACAATGAGCAGTTCTTC	CASSAVRGPYNEQFF
TRBD1	TRBV7-8	.	TRBJ1-1	TGTGCCAGCAGCTCCTGGACAGGGGGGAACACTGAAGCTTTCTTT	CASSSWTGGNTEAFF
TRBD1	TRBV3-1/TRBV3-2	.	TRBJ1-2	TGTGCCAGCTCAGGACAGGGAAGCTTGCTCTATGGCTACACCTTC	CASSGQGSLLYGYTF
.	TRBV29-1	.	TRBJ1-1	TGCAGCGTTGAGGGCAGAATGAACACTGAAGCTTTCTTT	CSVEGRMNTEAFF
.	TRBV2	.	TRBJ1-2	TGTGCCATCCAAAGGAACTATGGCTACACCTTC	CAIQRNYGYTF
.	TRBV30	.	TRBJ1-4	TGTGCCTGGAGTGTCCAGGGGCTATTCGGAAAACTGTTTTTT	CAWSVQGLFGKLFF
.	TRBV20-1	few	TRBJ1-1	TGCAGTGCTAGTCCCAGGGGTGAAGCTTTCTTT	CSASPRGEAFF
.	TRBV7-3	.	TRBJ2-3	TGTGCCAGCAGCTTATTCCCAGGGATCACAGATACGCAGTATTTT	CASSLFPGITDTQYF
.	TRBV5-8	.	TRBJ2-2	TGTGCCAGCAGCTCTGGGGGCAGGGCCGACACCGGGGAGCTGTTTTTT	CASSSGGRADTGELFF
.	TRBV3-1/TRBV3-2	.	TRBJ1-1	TGTGCCAGCAGCCAACACGGGGTCACTGAAGCTTTCTTT	CASSQHGVTEAFF
.	TRBV10-1	.	TRBJ2-1	TGCGCCAGCAGCGAGGGGGGAACGTACAATGAGCAGTTCTTC	CASSEGGTYNEQFF
.	TRBV5-1	.	TRBJ1-2	TGCGCCAGCAGCTTGGCCCAGGGTGACGGCTACACCTTC	CASSLAQGDGYTF
.	TRBV6-5	.	TRBJ1-4	TGTGCCAGCAGAGATCTGGGGACACGAGAAAAACTGTTTTTT	CASRDLGTREKLFF
TRBD1	TRBV9	.	TRBJ1-2	TGTGCCAGCAGCGTCGCCGGGACAGACTATGGCTACACCTTC	CASSVAGTDYGYTF
TRBD2	TRBV6-5	.	TRBJ2-7	TGTGCCAGCAGCTCAGAGAGGACTAGCGGTTCACGGTACTTC	CASSSERTSGSRYF
TRBD1	TRBV5-6	.	TRBJ1-1	TGTGCCAGCAGCCGTACAGGGGGAGCTGAAGCTTTCTTT	CASSRTGGAEAFF
.	TRBV11-3	few	TRBJ2-3	TGTGCCAGCAGCCCAATACTCGGCGGGGTGGACGTCCCAGATACGCAGTATTTT	CASSPILGGVDVPDTQYF
.	TRBV30	.	TRBJ2-5	TGTGCCTGGTCGGGGCTGGCCCAAGAGACCCAGTACTTC	CAWSGLAQETQYF
.	TRBV5-8	.	TRBJ1-2	TGTGCCTCTCAGGCTCTCTATGGCTACACCTTC	CASQALYGYTF
.	TRBV7-9	.	TRBJ1-2	TGTGCCAGCAGCCGTATCCAGGGTGATGGCTACACCTTC	CASSRIQGDGYTF
.	TRBV2	.	TRBJ1-2	TGTGCCAGCAGGGCTGTTACAGGGACGGACTATGGCTACACCTTC	CASRAVTGTDYGYTF
TRBD1	TRBV10-3	.	TRBJ1-2	TGTGCCATTAAAGGTTACCGGGACAGCGAAGGGTACACCTTC	CAIKGYRDSEGYTF
.	TRBV7-8	.	TRBJ2-7	TGTGCCAGCAGCTTAGTGAGGGGCGAGCAGTACTTC	CASSLVRGEQYF
.	TRBV4-3	.	TRBJ2-7	TGCGCCAGCAGCCAATTCAGGGGCTACGAGCAGTACTTC	CASSQFRGYEQYF
.	TRBV9	once	TRBJ1-1	TGTGCCAGCAGCGCCGTGGGGAACATGAACACTGAAGCTTTCTTT	CASSAVGNMNTEAFF
.	TRBV29-1	.	TRBJ2-3	TGCAGCGTGGGGTGGCCCCAGGGCACAGATACGCAGTATTTT	CSVGWPQGTDTQYF
.	TRBV6-1	.	TRBJ2-7	TGTGCCAGCAGCCCTAAGGACGAGCAGTACTTC	CASSPKDEQYF
.	TRBV7-2	.	TRBJ2-2	TGTGCCAGCAGCCCCAGGGTTCCAGCGAACACCGGGGAGCTGTTTTTT	CASSPRVPANTGELFF
.	TRBV4-1	.	TRBJ1-5	TGCGCCAGCAGCCAAGAAGCAGGGGCCTATCAGCCCCAGCATTTT	CASSQEAGAYQPQHF
TRBD2	TRBV19	.	TRBJ2-1	TGTGCCAGTAGTATAAACCCTCCCGCGGGGGTATCCGATGAGCAGTTCTTC	CASSINPPAGVSDEQFF
TRBD2	TRBV13	.	TRBJ2-3	TGTGCCAGCAGCTTCCTAGCGGAAAACACAGATACGCAGTATTTT	CASSFLAENTDTQYF
TRBD1	TRBV5-1	.	TRBJ1-1	TGCGCCAGCAGAACAGGGGACACTGAAGCTTTCTTT	CASRTGDTEAFF
.	TRBV30	.	TRBJ1-5	TGTGCCTGGAGTGTAGCTGTTAGCAATCAGCCCCAGCATTTT	CAWSVAVSNQPQHF
.	TRBV4-1	.	TRBJ1-1	TGCGCCAGCAGCCAGACGAACACTGAAGCTTTCTTT	CASSQTNTEAFF
.	TRBV15	.	TRBJ1-5	TGTGCCACCAGCGGCGGTGACAGGAACCGGCATCAGCCCCAGCATTTT	CATSGGDRNRHQPQHF
.	TRBV7-9	.	TRBJ2-7	TGTGCCAGCAGCACGACTGGCTCCTACGAGCAGTACTTC	CASSTTGSYEQYF
.	TRBV19	.	TRBJ1-6	TGTGCCAGTAGTGCCTCCGGGACACCAAATTCACCCCTCCACTTT	CASSASGTPNSPLHF
.	TRBV14	.	TRBJ2-5	TGTGCCAGCAGCCGGGGCGGGGAGGTAGAGACCCAGTACTTC	CASSRGGEVETQYF
.	TRBV7-9	.	TRBJ2-3	TGTGCCAGCAGCCATAGGGACACCGTGACAGATACGCAGTATTTT	CASSHRDTVTDTQYF
.	TRBV5-1	.	TRBJ1-2	TGCGCCAGCAGCTTAGACCGGACAGACCTCTATGGCTACACCTTC	CASSLDRTDLYGYTF
.	TRBV5-1	.	TRBJ2-7	TGCGCCAGCAGCAGACTACAGGGGGGGAACTACGAGCAGTACTTC	CASSRLQGGNYEQYF
.	TRBV28	.	TRBJ2-6	TGTGCCAGCAGTTTGGGGGGTTCAAACTCTGGGGCCAACGTCCTGACTTTC	CASSLGGSNSGANVLTF
TRBD1	TRBV2	.	TRBJ1-1	TGTGCCAGCGGGGAACAGGGGCGCGACACTGAAGCTTTCTTT	CASGEQGRDTEAFF
.	TRBV6-1	.	TRBJ2-7	TGTGCCAGCAGTGAAAGCACGGGCTCCCTCTCCTACGAGCAGTACTTC	CASSESTGSLSYEQYF
.	TRBV19	.	TRBJ1-2	TGTGCCAGTTCCCTTGGACCCGGAGCTGTGGGATATGGCTACACCTTC	CASSLGPGAVGYGYTF
TRBD1	TRBV18	.	TRBJ2-1	TGTGCCAGCTCAGCCAGAGGACAGGGTAGCTTGGGTGAGCAGTTCTTC	CASSARGQGSLGEQFF